These T cell receptor beta chains were read from a single sample in a study of CD8+CD57+ T cells in acquired aplastic anemia. TCRdb re-called the reads with MiXCR, one entry per CDR3 protein. This sample yields 450,000 to 600,000 distinct CDR3 sequences, of which around 30% are seen a single time; nearly 0.85% belongs to the top ten. The specimen was sorted CD4+, CD8+, or CD8+CD57+ T cells (not recorded which) from PBMCs. The receptor set was obtained from a human donor with aplastic anemia. CDR3s include the opening cysteine and the closing phenylalanine or tryptophan. The D gene is left open where the match is weak. Clone size is shown for a subset of rows, as once, few, many or a class of expanded clone.

many,TRBV19,TRBD1,TRBJ1-6,TGTGCCAGTAGGCCAACAGGGGAGGGATCACCCCTCCACTTT,CASRPTGEGSPLHF
-,TRBV9,-,TRBJ1-1,TGTGCCAGCAGCGTAGTGGGGTTGGACACTGAAGCTTTCTTT,CASSVVGLDTEAFF
few,TRBV19,-,TRBJ2-2,TGTGCCAGTAGTACCCAGGGTTCCGACACCGGGGAGCTGTTTTTT,CASSTQGSDTGELFF
many,TRBV12-3/TRBV12-4,-,TRBJ1-6,TGTGCCAGCAGTTTGGGTTATAATTCACCCCTCCACTTT,CASSLGYNSPLHF
-,TRBV7-2,-,TRBJ2-2,TGCGCCAGCAGCTTGACGGCCGGGGAGCTGTTTTTT,CASSLTAGELFF
many,TRBV11-2,TRBD2,TRBJ2-7,TGTGCCAGCAGCTTACGCTCTAGCGGAATCTACGAGCAGTACTTC,CASSLRSSGIYEQYF
-,TRBV20-1,TRBD1,TRBJ2-4,TGCAGTGTTAGCGACCTACAGGGGAAAAAAAACATTCAGTACTTC,CSVSDLQGKKNIQYF
-,TRBV5-1,-,TRBJ2-1,TGCGCCAGCAGCCCGGGACAAGGACCCTTTAATGAGCAGTTCTTC,CASSPGQGPFNEQFF
many,TRBV29-1,-,TRBJ1-1,TGCAGCGTTGTCGGGTCGGGTGTCACTGAAGCTTTCTTT,CSVVGSGVTEAFF
-,TRBV15,TRBD2,TRBJ2-7,TGTGCCACCAGCAGGAGGACTAGCGGGAGCTCCTACGAGCAGTACTTC,CATSRRTSGSSYEQYF
few,TRBV3-1,-,TRBJ2-7,TGTGCCAGCAGCCAAAGCAGACTGTCTGATAGCCACGAGCAGTACTTC,CASSQSRLSDSHEQYF
few,TRBV9,-,TRBJ1-4,TGTGCCAGCAGCGTATTGGACCGTCTCGGTGAAAAACTGTTTTTT,CASSVLDRLGEKLFF
many,TRBV19,-,TRBJ1-2,TGTGCCAGTAGAGGGGACCGGATCTATGGCTACACCTTC,CASRGDRIYGYTF
-,TRBV7-6,-,TRBJ1-2,TGTGCCAGCAGCCTACGGGGTTCTAACTATGGCTACACCTTC,CASSLRGSNYGYTF
few,TRBV5-8,-,TRBJ1-4,TGTGCCAGCAGCCCCGAGGGGGGGAAGGGCGAAAAACTGTTTTTT,CASSPEGGKGEKLFF
few,TRBV5-5,TRBD1,TRBJ1-2,TGTGCCAGCAGCTCCGGGACAGGGTTGGGCTACACCTTC,CASSSGTGLGYTF
few,TRBV11-2,-,TRBJ2-2,TGTGCCAGCAGCTTATACGCGAACACCGGGGAGCTGTTTTTT,CASSLYANTGELFF
many,TRBV7-9,-,TRBJ1-1,TGTGCCAGCAGCTTTACCTCCAGGGTGAGGACTGAAGCTTTCTTT,CASSFTSRVRTEAFF
few,TRBV20-1,-,TRBJ2-3,TGCAGTGCTATTGGAGGGGGAGGGAGCACAGATACGCAGTATTTT,CSAIGGGGSTDTQYF
-,TRBV20-1,-,TRBJ2-3,TGCAGTGCTAGAGACTGGAGGGATACGCAGTATTTT,CSARDWRDTQYF
many,TRBV11-2,TRBD2,TRBJ2-7,TGTGCCAGCAGCTTCAACCCCAGAGCGGGAGAGCTTACCGAGCAGTACTTC,CASSFNPRAGELTEQYF
few,TRBV10-3,TRBD1,TRBJ1-2,TGTGCCATCAGTGGGGCAGGGGGCGCGGGCTACACCTTC,CAISGAGGAGYTF
many,TRBV15,-,TRBJ1-1,TGTGCCACCAGCAGAGATCTCGCTGAAGCTTTCTTT,CATSRDLAEAFF
-,TRBV5-5,TRBD1,TRBJ1-6,TGTGCCAGCAGCTCGACAGGGTTGAGAGATTCACCCCTCCACTTT,CASSSTGLRDSPLHF
-,TRBV24-1,TRBD1,TRBJ1-1,TGTGCCACCAGTGGTCCGACAGGGACTGAAGCTTTCTTT,CATSGPTGTEAFF
few,TRBV10-1,-,TRBJ2-7,TGCGCCAGCTCCCAGGGCAGGGGATCCGACGAGCAGTACTTC,CASSQGRGSDEQYF
-,TRBV28,-,TRBJ2-7,TGTGCCAGCAGGTGGACAGTAAGGGACGAGCAGTACTTC,CASRWTVRDEQYF
-,TRBV3-1,-,TRBJ1-5,TGTGCCAGCAGCCGACAGCCTAGCAATCAGCCCCAGCATTTT,CASSRQPSNQPQHF
-,TRBV4-1,-,TRBJ1-6,TGCGCCAGCAGCCAATCACCGGGACTGTTTAATTCACCCCTCCACTTT,CASSQSPGLFNSPLHF
-,TRBV5-6,TRBD1,TRBJ2-2,TGTGCCAGCAGCTCGGGACAGGGTAGGGGAATCGGGGAGCTGTTTTTT,CASSSGQGRGIGELFF